The present TCR beta chain was sequenced within a study of T-cell memory formation after mild COVID-19. This clonotype appeared a few times. What it recognizes is unknown. Study-level results: Some clones that responded turned up in pre-infection memory, which suggests that cross-reactive memory joined in. CD4+ contracting clones were found mainly in CM and EM, and CD8+ ones in EMRA. Still unconfirmed is whether the second-wave clones peaking on day 37 recognized SARS-CoV-2.

TCRdb recomputed calls from the 5' RACE reads with MiXCR, one row per CDR3 protein. The table shows fewer than 700,000 distinct CDR3 sequences, with about a fifth occurring only once. V gave up 1 base and J gave up 5 bases, with 19 bases separating them. The germline V gene encodes CDR1 SGHRS and CDR2 YFSETQ. The CDR3 runs to 16 residues. This TCR was sampled from an adult woman who had mild COVID-19 (a few samples of this study predate the infection). Cell type and time point are not known. Specimen: PBMCs or a T cell subset sorted from them (not recorded which). This sequence joins TRBV5-1 and TRBJ2-7; no firm D call. Here the CDR3 reads CASSLFGRRPPDEQYF. The CDR3, as DNA: TGCGCCAGCAGCTTGTTCGGTCGGCGACCTCCGGACGAGCAGTACTTC.